A single sample gave rise to the 2 T cell receptor beta chains below, sequenced in a study of shared clonotypes between healthy human individuals. Clones were sequenced by immunoSEQ multiplex PCR, and TCRdb holds only the in-frame ones, with some missing. Counted here are roughly 1,500,000 clones, approximately 98.5% occurring once; the ten biggest clones make up 0.36%. The material sequenced was naive CD4+ T cells sorted from blood. Indicated subset: CD45RA+ positively selected. Every receptor here comes from a man aged 25-45 years in good health.

V gene TRBV25-1 combines with J gene TRBJ1-2; D perhaps matches TRBD1 (6 bases). The germline CDR1 and CDR2 sequences are MGHDK and SYGVNS. CDR3 length equals 15 residues. V was cut by 4 bases and J by 2 bases, with 14 bases left in between. The CDR3 region has the DNA TGTGCCAGCAGTGGATCCAGGACAGTAAACTATGGCTACACCTTC. Translated: CASSGSRTVNYGYTF.

The chain recombines TRBV6-6 with TRBJ1-2; D is perhaps TRBD1 (6 bases). This CDR3 spans 12 amino acids. Per the germline V gene, CDR1 is MNHNY and CDR2 is SVGAGI (reference sequence). Trimming removed 9 bases at V and 8 bases at J, with 16 bases between. CDR3 protein: CASSGTPTGYTF. The CDR3 DNA follows: TGTGCCAGTTCCGGGACACCAACAGGCTACACCTTC.